This entry lists 12 T cell receptor beta chains sequenced from one sample in a study of blood T cell repertoires in COVID-19. Assay: immunoSEQ multiplex PCR; the TCRdb copy retains only in-frame clones and omits some. This sample has roughly 350,000 clones, with more than 90% found just once. Sequenced input: PBMCs or T cells enriched from blood (not recorded which). These receptors were obtained from a woman between 25 and 40 years old who had recovered from COVID-19.

V usage is TRBV24-1 and J usage is TRBJ2-3; TRBD2 agrees at 15 bases. The V gene end was trimmed by 7 bases and the J gene end by 4 bases; junction bases not matched to a gene: 2. Germline V lookup: CDR1 KGHDR, CDR2 SFDVKD. The CDR3 loop spans 15 amino acids. CDR3 coding DNA: TGTGCCACCAGGGGACTAGCGGGGGGTGCAGATACGCAGTATTTT. Translated: CATRGLAGGADTQYF.

The rearrangement joins TRBV27 to TRBJ2-2, with 11 positions matching TRBD2. The germline V gene has CDR1 MNHEY and CDR2 SMNVEV (reference sequence). The CDR3 spans 18 residues. Losses at the gene ends were 8 bases for V and 1 base for J; bases not matched to a gene: 12. CDR3 amino acids: CASALRLAGMRNTGELFF. CDR3 coding DNA: TGTGCCAGCGCCCTCCGACTAGCGGGAATGCGGAACACCGGGGAGCTGTTTTTT.

The genes are TRBV18 and TRBJ1-2; 7 bases agree with TRBD1. The CDR3 sequence is 18 residues long. Unmatched junction bases numbered 14, after V lost 4 bases and J lost 0 bases. Looked up from germline, CDR1 is KGHSH and CDR2 is LQKENI. The chain's CDR3 is CASSLNGQELWTNYGYTF. The DNA of the CDR3 is TGTGCCAGCTCACTCAACGGACAGGAGCTTTGGACTAACTATGGCTACACCTTC.

As DNA, the CDR3 is TGTGCCAGCAGCTTATGGGGCGCTCAAACTAACTATGGCTACACCTTC. Amino acids: CASSLWGAQTNYGYTF. The rearrangement links TRBV7-2 to TRBJ1-2; the D gene is possibly TRBD1 (5 bases). CDR3 size: 16 residues. Trimming took off 2 bases at V and 0 bases at J, with 13 bases between the two ends. Looked up from germline, CDR1 is SGHTA and CDR2 is FQGNSA.

The count of this clone is one. The rearrangement joins TRBV7-6 to TRBJ1-2; D is possibly TRBD1 (5 bases). CDR1 SGHVS and CDR2 FNYEAQ come from the germline V gene. This CDR3 comprises 16 residues. The ends were cut back, 5 bases at V and 5 bases at J, with 21 bases in the middle. CDR3 bases: TGTGCCAGCAGCGACAGCAAGCCAGACAGAGATTATGGCTACACCTTC. Protein: CASSDSKPDRDYGYTF.

The V and J genes are TRBV10-3 and TRBJ1-1, with unresolved D. Per the germline V gene, CDR1 is ENHRY and CDR2 is SYGVKD. Trimming shortened V by 1 base and J by 1 base, and 4 bases separated the two germline ends. This CDR3 is 13 amino acids long. CDR3 residues: CAISEYRNTEAFF. For the CDR3, the DNA is TGTGCCATCAGTGAGTACAGGAACACTGAAGCTTTCTTT.

For this clone: At one of its ends the junction is not consistent with the germline gene, which may arise from a read error. The V call is TRBV13, the J call TRBJ2-7, with TRBD2 as a possible D gene (6 bases). Looked up from germline, CDR1 is PRHDT and CDR2 is FYEKMQ (reference sequence). The CDR3 spans 12 residues. The CDR3 sequence: CASSSPRGYQNF. For the CDR3, the DNA is TGTGCCAGCAGCTCCCCCCGGGGGTATCAGAACTTC.

This clone has just one count. V gene TRBV15 combines with J gene TRBJ2-7, with D hard to call. The CDR3 is 14 amino acids. The germline V gene encodes CDR1 LNHNV and CDR2 YYDKDF (reference sequence). Trimming removed 0 bases at V and 3 bases at J, with 9 bases between. The CDR3 sequence: CATSRDMGVYEQYF. The DNA for the CDR3 is TGTGCCACCAGCAGAGATATGGGCGTCTACGAGCAGTACTTC.

V is TRBV4-2 and J is TRBJ2-5, with 7 bases lining up with TRBD2. Germline trimming cut 2 bases from V and 5 bases from J; bases unmatched to any gene: 8. The CDR3 is 15 amino acids. CDR1 LGHNA and CDR2 YNFKEQ come from the germline V gene. CDR3 sequence reads: CASSQLSGGGETQYF. CDR3 bases: TGTGCCAGCAGCCAATTGTCGGGGGGAGGTGAGACCCAGTACTTC.

In this sample, this clone turned up once. The chain is built from TRBV7-2 and TRBJ2-7; D is unclear. This CDR3 spans 13 amino acids. Germline lookup yields CDR1 SGHTA and CDR2 FQGNSA. Trimming took off 4 bases at V and 3 bases at J, with 10 bases between the two ends. CDR3 sequence (DNA): TGTGCCAGCAGCTCCAACGGCGGCTACGAGCAGTACTTC. Amino acid sequence: CASSSNGGYEQYF.

This sequence joins TRBV5-6 and TRBJ2-7; 12 bases fit TRBD2. This CDR3 contains 16 residues. The germline gives CDR1 SGHDT, CDR2 YYEEEE. Trimming at V came to 0 bases and at J to 7 bases, leaving 8 bases not matched to a gene. CDR3 sequence reads: CASSLEGLAGLWEQYF. CDR3 DNA sequence: TGTGCCAGCAGCTTGGAGGGACTAGCGGGCCTGTGGGAGCAGTACTTC.

This chain connects TRBV2 to TRBJ2-5, with D perhaps matching TRBD2 (5 bases). V lost 2 bases and J lost 0, with 7 bases in between. In germline, CDR1 is SNHLY, CDR2 FYNNEI. The CDR3 totals 14 residues. The CDR3 region has the DNA TGTGCCAGCAGTGAAAGGGAGAACCAAGAGACCCAGTACTTC. It codes for CASSERENQETQYF. The full variable domain, completed using reference TRBV2 and TRBJ2-5, is EPEVTQTPSHQVTQMGQEVILRCVPISNHLYFYWYRQILGQKVEFLVSFYNNEISEKSEIFDDQFSVERPDGSNFTLKIRSTKLEDSAMYFCASSERENQETQYFGPGTRLLVL.